Listed here are 8 T cell receptor beta chains from one sample, sequenced in a study of control samples from healthy donors and cancer patients. Data came from immunoSEQ multiplex PCR; TCRdb stores just in-frame clones and leaves some out. The sample lists tens of thousands of clones; about 88% were seen once. The sequencing input was blood. These receptors came from a woman in her 70s in good health.

In this sample, this clone turned up a few times. V and J are TRBV5-1 and TRBJ2-7; D is undetermined. This CDR3 contains 13 residues. Trimming stripped 0 bases from V and 0 bases from J, with 4 bases between. The V gene's germline CDR1 is SGHRS and CDR2 YFSETQ. The DNA for the CDR3 is TGCGCCAGCAGCTTGGAAGGCTCCTACGAGCAGTACTTC. Translated, it gives CASSLEGSYEQYF.

A single count supports this clone. The chain uses TRBV19 and TRBJ1-1; D gene unclear. Germline V gene sequence: CDR1 LNHDA, CDR2 SQIVND (reference sequence). The CDR3 consists of 16 residues. Trimming took off 5 bases at V and 1 base at J, with 17 bases between the two ends. As DNA, the CDR3 is TGTGCCAGTAGTCCTCAGGCAAGTTTCTCGAACACTGAAGCTTTCTTT. Translating gives CASSPQASFSNTEAFF.

This chain connects TRBV3-1 (or the pseudogene TRBV3-2) to TRBJ2-3; D call uncertain. V lost 4 bases, J lost 6 bases, and 11 bases lay in between. The CDR3 has 13 amino acids. The germline CDR1 and CDR2 sequences are LGHDT and YNNKEL (reference sequence). The CDR3 bases are TGTGCCAGCAGCCTCGGAACGAGGGATACGCAGTATTTT. It is translated as CASSLGTRDTQYF.

In this sample, this clone turned up a few times. The V gene is TRBV20-1, the J gene TRBJ1-2; D not resolved. CDR1 and CDR2 from the germline V gene are DFQATT and SNEGSKA (reference sequence). The CDR3 is 10 residues long. Trimming pared 3 bases from V and 8 bases from J, leaving 7 bases between. Written as DNA, the CDR3 is TGCAGTGCTAGGGCCTTCGGCTACACCTTC. Translating it yields CSARAFGYTF.

This rearrangement joins TRBV5-5 to TRBJ1-4; weak D call: TRBD1 (5 bases). The CDR3 loop spans 13 amino acids. Germline CDR1 SGHKS, CDR2 YYEKEE (reference sequence). V dropped 2 bases and J dropped 8 bases, with 10 bases sitting between them. CDR3 loop: CASSFTSGEKLFF. Here the CDR3 DNA reads TGTGCCAGCAGCTTTACATCAGGGGAAAAACTGTTTTTT.

The chain couples TRBV7-2 to TRBJ1-2; 9 nucleotides align to TRBD1. V lost 4 bases to trimming and J lost 5 bases; unmatched junction nucleotides: 5. There are 14 residues in the CDR3. Germline V gene lookup returns CDR1 SGHTA and CDR2 FQGNSA. For the CDR3, the DNA is TGTGCCAGCAGCTCGCCGGGACAGGGTTATGGCTACACCTTC. Protein sequence: CASSSPGQGYGYTF. The complete variable domain, with remaining parts taken from reference TRBV7-2 and TRBJ1-2, reads GAGVSQSPSNKVTEKGKDVELRCDPISGHTALYWYRQSLGQGLEFLIYFQGNSAPDKSGLPSDRFSAERTGGSVSTLTIQRTQQEDSAVYLCASSSPGQGYGYTFGSGTRLTVV.

CDR3 in DNA: TGTGCCAGCAGTAGACCGATATCCGGGGACACTGAAGCTTTCTTT. Its protein is CASSRPISGDTEAFF. The chain is built from TRBV2 and TRBJ1-1; D is uncertain. Per the germline V gene, CDR1 is SNHLY and CDR2 is FYNNEI. Deletions cut 5 bases from V and 3 bases from J, with 16 bases between. CDR3 length: 15 amino acids.

V is TRBV19 and J is TRBJ1-5; a weak D match, TRBD1 (5 bases). Germline V gives CDR1 LNHDA, CDR2 SQIVND (reference sequence). The CDR3 has 14 residues. V was clipped by 5 bases and J by 2 bases, with 10 bases between them. CDR3 loop: CASSYQGGNQPQHF. The CDR3 nucleotides read TGTGCCAGTAGTTACCAGGGTGGCAATCAGCCCCAGCATTTT.